This T cell receptor (beta chain) was retrieved from a study of response to subunit inactivated influenza vaccine. General study results and limits: A suggestion made by the authors is that each seasonal influenza vaccination recruits few new T cells.

MiXCR was run by TCRdb on the RT-PCR reads, yielding one entry per CDR3 protein. The sample holds roughly 670,000 distinct CDR3 sequences, 14% seen once. With regard to this clonotype: Its antigen is not known.

This CDR3 comprises 13 residues. Deletions cut 2 bases from V and 4 bases from J, with 5 bases between. Here the sequenced sample was PBMCs from blood, taken around two weeks before vaccination. The chain couples TRBV12-3 or TRBV12-4 to TRBJ1-4; D gene uncertain. This TCR derives from a man in his fifties or sixties who received an inactivated influenza vaccine. The CDR3 sequence is CASSLMFNEKLFF. As DNA, the CDR3 is TGTGCCAGCAGTTTAATGTTTAATGAAAAACTGTTTTTT.